A selection of T cell receptor beta chains follows, all from one sample in a study of shared clonotypes between healthy human individuals. Generated by immunoSEQ multiplex PCR, the TCRdb table keeps only in-frame clones and is missing some. The table records about 770,000 clones, 55% to 80% of them present only once. The specimen sequenced was memory CD4+ T cells sorted from blood. These receptors all come from a woman aged 25-40 years in good health. The CDR3 runs from the conserved cysteine through the conserved F or W. A D gene is named only where the DNA matches it firmly. Clone size is shown for a subset of rows, as once, few, many or a class of expanded clone.

CDR3nt: TGTGCCAGCAGAGAGACAGGAAATCAGCCCCAGCATTTT; CDR3aa: CASRETGNQPQHF; abundance: -; d_gene: -; v_gene: TRBV2; j_gene: TRBJ1-5
CDR3nt: TGTGCCAGCAGCTCTTCTTCAGGGACAGGCGGCGAGCAGTACTTC; CDR3aa: CASSSSSGTGGEQYF; abundance: -; d_gene: TRBD1; v_gene: TRBV11-2; j_gene: TRBJ2-7
CDR3nt: TGTGCCAGCAGCTTTCTAGCGGCCCCCTACGAGCAGTACTTC; CDR3aa: CASSFLAAPYEQYF; abundance: medium-sized; d_gene: TRBD2; v_gene: TRBV5-5; j_gene: TRBJ2-7
CDR3nt: TGCGCCAGCAGCCAAGACCTGACGGGGCTAGCGGGGGGGAATGAGCAGTTCTTC; CDR3aa: CASSQDLTGLAGGNEQFF; abundance: -; d_gene: TRBD2; v_gene: TRBV4-1; j_gene: TRBJ2-1
CDR3nt: TGCAGCGTCAGTAGGGGCGGCCCTAATGAAAAACTGTTTTTT; CDR3aa: CSVSRGGPNEKLFF; abundance: -; d_gene: -; v_gene: TRBV29-1; j_gene: TRBJ1-4
CDR3nt: TGTGCCAGCAGCCTAAGCGGGAGCCACGGGGAGCTGTTTTTT; CDR3aa: CASSLSGSHGELFF; abundance: -; d_gene: TRBD2; v_gene: TRBV28; j_gene: TRBJ2-2
CDR3nt: TGCGCCAGCAGCCAACAGGGTATTTCTTCCGAAGCTTTCTTT; CDR3aa: CASSQQGISSEAFF; abundance: -; d_gene: -; v_gene: TRBV4-1; j_gene: TRBJ1-1
CDR3nt: TGTGCCAGCAGCTTAGCGAACACAGATACGCAGTATTTT; CDR3aa: CASSLANTDTQYF; abundance: -; d_gene: -; v_gene: TRBV7-9; j_gene: TRBJ2-3
CDR3nt: TGTGCCAGCACAGGGGGCGGACGTAGCAATCAGCCCCAGCATTTT; CDR3aa: CASTGGGRSNQPQHF; abundance: -; d_gene: TRBD1; v_gene: TRBV9; j_gene: TRBJ1-5
CDR3nt: TGTGCCAGCAGCTTGACAGGACACACCGGGGAGCTGTTTTTT; CDR3aa: CASSLTGHTGELFF; abundance: -; d_gene: -; v_gene: TRBV5-4; j_gene: TRBJ2-2
CDR3nt: TGCGCCAGCAGCTTGGCCAGTAGGGTTGAAGAGACCCAGTACTTC; CDR3aa: CASSLASRVEETQYF; abundance: -; d_gene: -; v_gene: TRBV5-1; j_gene: TRBJ2-5
CDR3nt: TGTGCCAGCGGGCCGAGTAAACCCTTTATTAGGTACACCTTC; CDR3aa: CASGPSKPFIRYTF; abundance: -; d_gene: -; v_gene: TRBV27; j_gene: TRBJ1-2
CDR3nt: TGTGCCAGTAGACCGGACAGGGAGGGTGAAGCTTTCTTT; CDR3aa: CASRPDREGEAFF; abundance: few; d_gene: TRBD1; v_gene: TRBV19; j_gene: TRBJ1-1
CDR3nt: TGTGCCAGCGCCGCTGATCGCAGGGCCTCCTACGAGCAGTACTTC; CDR3aa: CASAADRRASYEQYF; abundance: -; d_gene: -; v_gene: TRBV6-1; j_gene: TRBJ2-7
CDR3nt: TGTGCCAGCTCCGTCGGTAGCGGGAGGATGTCGGCCGGGGAGCTGTTTTTT; CDR3aa: CASSVGSGRMSAGELFF; abundance: -; d_gene: TRBD2; v_gene: TRBV18; j_gene: TRBJ2-2
CDR3nt: TGTGCCAGCGTCTTCGGCGGGACGAACACCGGGGAGCTGTTTTTT; CDR3aa: CASVFGGTNTGELFF; abundance: -; d_gene: -; v_gene: TRBV6-1; j_gene: TRBJ2-2
CDR3nt: TGTGCCTGGAGTGTAGTAGCGGGAGGGATTTACACCGGGGAGCTGTTTTTT; CDR3aa: CAWSVVAGGIYTGELFF; abundance: many; d_gene: TRBD2; v_gene: TRBV30; j_gene: TRBJ2-2
CDR3nt: TGCAGTGCAAGCTACGAGCAGTACTTC; CDR3aa: CSASYEQYF; abundance: -; d_gene: -; v_gene: TRBV20-1; j_gene: TRBJ2-7
CDR3nt: TGTGCCAGCAGCTTTTTGCAAGAGACCCAGTACTTC; CDR3aa: CASSFLQETQYF; abundance: once; d_gene: -; v_gene: TRBV5-4; j_gene: TRBJ2-5
CDR3nt: TGTGCCAGCTCCCAGGGGATAGGAGGTGAAAAACTGTTTTTT; CDR3aa: CASSQGIGGEKLFF; abundance: -; d_gene: -; v_gene: TRBV18; j_gene: TRBJ1-4
CDR3nt: TGCGCCAGCAGCTTGGGGGTCTCTGGGGGTACAGATACGCAGTATTTT; CDR3aa: CASSLGVSGGTDTQYF; abundance: -; d_gene: -; v_gene: TRBV5-1; j_gene: TRBJ2-3
CDR3nt: TGCGCCAGCAGCTTGGGCGGGTACTACGAGCAGTACTTC; CDR3aa: CASSLGGYYEQYF; abundance: -; d_gene: -; v_gene: TRBV5-1; j_gene: TRBJ2-7
CDR3nt: TGTGCCAGCAGTGATGTTCAGAGCTACTCCTACGAGCAGTACTTC; CDR3aa: CASSDVQSYSYEQYF; abundance: -; d_gene: -; v_gene: TRBV6-1; j_gene: TRBJ2-7
CDR3nt: TGTGCCAGCAGCTCCCAAGCGGGAGTGTCCTACAATGAGCAGTTCTTC; CDR3aa: CASSSQAGVSYNEQFF; abundance: few; d_gene: TRBD2; v_gene: TRBV7-2; j_gene: TRBJ2-1
CDR3nt: TGTGCCAGTAGTCCAGACAGGACTCTAGTTCCCGGGGTCAATCAGCCCCAGCATTTT; CDR3aa: CASSPDRTLVPGVNQPQHF; abundance: -; d_gene: -; v_gene: TRBV19; j_gene: TRBJ1-5
CDR3nt: TGCGCCAGCAGCCTCCCAGGACAGGGTGTTACGAACACTGAAGCTTTCTTT; CDR3aa: CASSLPGQGVTNTEAFF; abundance: -; d_gene: TRBD1; v_gene: TRBV5-1; j_gene: TRBJ1-1
CDR3nt: TGTGCCAGCAGGGACGACAGGGGGCACACTGAAGCTTTCTTT; CDR3aa: CASRDDRGHTEAFF; abundance: -; d_gene: TRBD1; v_gene: TRBV6-6; j_gene: TRBJ1-1
CDR3nt: TGTGCCAGCAGCTTAGAGTCGACTGAAGCTTTCTTT; CDR3aa: CASSLESTEAFF; abundance: -; d_gene: -; v_gene: TRBV11-2; j_gene: TRBJ1-1
CDR3nt: TGTGCCATCAGTGACGCTTTCGGGCAGGGGGCCTACGAGCAGTACTTC; CDR3aa: CAISDAFGQGAYEQYF; abundance: -; d_gene: TRBD1; v_gene: TRBV10-3; j_gene: TRBJ2-7
CDR3nt: TGTGCCAGTAGCGGGACACCGTACAATGAGCAGTTCTTC; CDR3aa: CASSGTPYNEQFF; abundance: -; d_gene: -; v_gene: TRBV19; j_gene: TRBJ2-1
CDR3nt: TGTGCCAGCAGCTTAGGCCCTCGGGGGTCCCAGTACTTC; CDR3aa: CASSLGPRGSQYF; abundance: -; d_gene: -; v_gene: TRBV7-6; j_gene: TRBJ2-5
CDR3nt: TGCAGTGCTAAGGGCTACTACGAGCAGTACTTC; CDR3aa: CSAKGYYEQYF; abundance: few; d_gene: -; v_gene: TRBV20-1; j_gene: TRBJ2-7
CDR3nt: TGTGCCAGCAGCTGGGGGGGGGAGACCCAGTACTTC; CDR3aa: CASSWGGETQYF; abundance: -; d_gene: TRBD2; v_gene: TRBV7-6; j_gene: TRBJ2-5
CDR3nt: TGCGCCAGCAGCCAAGATCCGGGCAGGGACCTTAACTATGGCTACACCTTC; CDR3aa: CASSQDPGRDLNYGYTF; abundance: few; d_gene: -; v_gene: TRBV4-1; j_gene: TRBJ1-2
CDR3nt: TGTGCCAGCAGCTTGAAGAGGAACACTGAAGCTTTCTTT; CDR3aa: CASSLKRNTEAFF; abundance: -; d_gene: -; v_gene: TRBV5-6; j_gene: TRBJ1-1
CDR3nt: TGTGCCAGCAGTTACCAGCGGATACACCAAGAGACCCAGTACTTC; CDR3aa: CASSYQRIHQETQYF; abundance: -; d_gene: -; v_gene: TRBV6-5; j_gene: TRBJ2-5
CDR3nt: TGTGCCAGCAGCCTGACCCGGGACAGGGTGTTAAACGAGCAGTACTTC; CDR3aa: CASSLTRDRVLNEQYF; abundance: -; d_gene: -; v_gene: TRBV12-1; j_gene: TRBJ2-7
CDR3nt: TGTGCCAGCAGAAAGCGGGAGACGAACACCGGGGAGCTGTTTTTT; CDR3aa: CASRKRETNTGELFF; abundance: -; d_gene: TRBD2; v_gene: TRBV11-2; j_gene: TRBJ2-2
CDR3nt: TGTGCCAGCAGCGGACAGGGAGATCAGCCCCAGCATTTT; CDR3aa: CASSGQGDQPQHF; abundance: few; d_gene: TRBD1; v_gene: TRBV6-1; j_gene: TRBJ1-5
CDR3nt: TGTGCCAGTAGTATACAGGGCCTTGTTGACGAGCAGTACTTC; CDR3aa: CASSIQGLVDEQYF; abundance: -; d_gene: -; v_gene: TRBV19; j_gene: TRBJ2-7
CDR3nt: TGTGCCAGCAGCGCCAGCTACACAGATACGCAGTATTTT; CDR3aa: CASSASYTDTQYF; abundance: -; d_gene: -; v_gene: TRBV13; j_gene: TRBJ2-3
CDR3nt: TGTGCCAGCAGTTTAACCCCGGGCTCCTACAATGAGCAGTTCTTC; CDR3aa: CASSLTPGSYNEQFF; abundance: once; d_gene: -; v_gene: TRBV27; j_gene: TRBJ2-1
CDR3nt: TGTGCCACCTCCGGGACAGGGGACGGATACGAGCAGTACTTC; CDR3aa: CATSGTGDGYEQYF; abundance: -; d_gene: TRBD1; v_gene: TRBV6-6; j_gene: TRBJ2-7
CDR3nt: TGTGCCTGGAGTGGTAACAGGAAAGCCAAAAACATTCAGTACTTC; CDR3aa: CAWSGNRKAKNIQYF; abundance: -; d_gene: -; v_gene: TRBV30; j_gene: TRBJ2-4
CDR3nt: TGTGCCAGCAGTGGAGAGGGTATCGTGGAAGCTTTCTTT; CDR3aa: CASSGEGIVEAFF; abundance: -; d_gene: -; v_gene: TRBV6-1; j_gene: TRBJ1-1
CDR3nt: TGTGCCAGCAGCTTAACGCAGTACAATGAGCAGTTCTTC; CDR3aa: CASSLTQYNEQFF; abundance: -; d_gene: -; v_gene: TRBV11-2; j_gene: TRBJ2-1
CDR3nt: TGTGCCAGCAGCTTAGACCGGCTCTCTGGAAACACCATATATTTT; CDR3aa: CASSLDRLSGNTIYF; abundance: once; d_gene: -; v_gene: TRBV7-2; j_gene: TRBJ1-3
CDR3nt: TGTGCCAGCAGTGATGGGAATCAGCCCCAGCATTTT; CDR3aa: CASSDGNQPQHF; abundance: -; d_gene: -; v_gene: TRBV25-1; j_gene: TRBJ1-5
CDR3nt: TGTGCCAGCACCGGGGCGACGGGTTTAAGGTACGAGCAGTACTTC; CDR3aa: CASTGATGLRYEQYF; abundance: many; d_gene: -; v_gene: TRBV28; j_gene: TRBJ2-7
CDR3nt: TGTGCCAGCAGAGCCGGTGGGCAGGGTGCGGGTCAGCCCCAGCATTTT; CDR3aa: CASRAGGQGAGQPQHF; abundance: -; d_gene: -; v_gene: TRBV28; j_gene: TRBJ1-5